This paragraph covers one TCR beta chain sequence. The antigen is not known. The PCR was carried out with 60 Vbeta primers and 13 Jbeta primers. TCRdb keeps only in-frame clones here, not all; method: immunoSEQ multiplex PCR. Of about 120,000 clones in the sample, roughly 80% were seen once. V shed 0 bases, J shed 4 bases, and the junction held 2 bases outside the gene matches. CDR1 and CDR2 from the germline V gene are LGHNA and YSLEER. The CDR3 is 16 amino acids. This sample was included in a study of cytomegalovirus exposure and HLA in healthy donors. Study-wide background: From about 200 million T cells, an earlier analysis saw approximately 110 million unique TCR beta sequences. Study-wide points: Reports described diagnosis of cytomegalovirus status by the classifier as highly specific and sensitive. Common viral pathogens were later found to be apparently linked to several of the most significant clusters. Researchers left out some V segments, among them TRBV6-2 and TRBV6-3, as indistinguishable.

Material for sequencing was PBMCs. The rearrangement links TRBV4-3 to TRBJ2-3; 12 positions match TRBD2. The clonotype was recovered from a man between 25 and 39 years old in good health and CMV-seronegative. The CDR3 loop is CASSQDLAGGPDTQYF. In DNA, the CDR3 is TGCGCCAGCAGCCAAGATCTAGCGGGGGGGCCAGATACGCAGTATTTT.